One and the same sample provided the 23 T cell receptor beta chains below, sequenced in a study of post-analysis software for immune sequencing data. Regarding the study as a whole: In patients, TRBV5-6, TRBV5-1 and TRBV20-1 belonged to 4 or 5 TRBV segments found more frequently than in controls.

These TCRs' antigens remain unknown. Incorporated into the TCR beta cDNA libraries were unique molecular identifiers, which served to reduce PCR and sequencing biases. Each CDR3 protein is one row after TCRdb ran MiXCR on the PCR reads. The profile shows roughly 400,000 distinct CDR3 sequences, 30% to 45% of them singletons. The sequenced sample consisted of blood. Source of these receptors: a girl aged 2-10 years with multiple sclerosis.

This clonotype was detected a few times. The chain joins TRBV21-1 to TRBJ2-5; TRBD2 is taken as the D call from the table, unchecked against the DNA. TRBV21-1 represents a pseudogene. This CDR3 has 15 amino acids. In DNA, the CDR3 is TGTGCCAGCAGCCGGGGGAGGCGGGAGAAAGAGACCCAGTACTTC. This translates into CASSRGRREKETQYF.

This clonotype has a handful of counts. CDR3 DNA: TGTGCCAGCAGCAGGACCGGGACAGGGGGGTACGAGCAGTACTTC. Translated, it gives CASSRTGTGGYEQYF. J is TRBJ2-7 and V is TRBV7-2; the match to TRBD1 covers 11 bases. CDR1 and CDR2 (germline): SGHTA, FQGNSA. The CDR3 covers 15 residues. V shed 5 bases and J 4 bases; nucleotides not matched to a gene: 7. Full variable domain (remainder filled in from reference TRBV7-2 and TRBJ2-7): GAGVSQSPSNKVTEKGKDVELRCDPISGHTALYWYRQSLGQGLEFLIYFQGNSAPDKSGLPSDRFSAERTGGSVSTLTIQRTQQEDSAVYLCASSRTGTGGYEQYFGPGTRLTVT.

The chain carries TRBV20-1 and TRBJ1-1; TRBD1 is a possible D gene (5 bases). Germline V gives CDR1 DFQATT, CDR2 SNEGSKA (reference sequence). This CDR3 has 13 residues. Trimming left V 5 bases short and J 0 bases short, with 10 bases between. CDR3 coding DNA: TGCAGTGCTTCCCCCAGGGTGAACACTGAAGCTTTCTTT. Translating it yields CSASPRVNTEAFF.

The chain links TRBV28 to TRBJ1-6; D gene unclear. Per germline, CDR1 MDHEN and CDR2 SYDVKM. The CDR3 is made up of 15 amino acids. V was cut by 5 bases and J by 0 bases, with 8 bases left in between. CDR3 sequence reads: CASSASSSYNSPLHF. The CDR3, as DNA: TGTGCCAGCAGTGCAAGTAGCTCCTATAATTCACCCCTCCACTTT.

The V call is TRBV28, the J call TRBJ1-6, with D uncertain. CDR1 is MDHEN, CDR2 SYDVKM, per germline. Trimming took off 2 bases at V and 6 bases at J, with 2 bases between the two ends. The CDR3 is 12 residues long. In nucleotides, the CDR3 is TGTGCCAGCAGTTTACCTAATTCACCCCTCCACTTT. Protein sequence: CASSLPNSPLHF.

This chain links TRBV20-1 with TRBJ2-3, with TRBD2 identical over 10 bases. CDR3 length: 14 residues. Trimming removed 6 bases from V and 5 bases from J; junction bases left unmatched: 8. Germline-derived CDR1 and CDR2 are DFQATT and SNEGSKA (reference sequence). The CDR3 sequence is CSASLAGARDTQYF. For the CDR3, the DNA is TGCAGTGCCAGCCTAGCGGGGGCGAGAGATACGCAGTATTTT.

In its sample, this clonotype was seen many times. The rearrangement joins TRBV7-3 to TRBJ2-5; 8 bases are a match to TRBD2. CDR3 size: 14 residues. The V segment lost 2 bases and the J segment 6 bases; nucleotides outside the gene matches: 5. Germline CDR1 is SGHTA and CDR2 is FQGTGA. CDR3 loop: CASSLGSGEQTQYF. In DNA form, the CDR3 reads TGTGCCAGCAGCTTAGGTAGCGGGGAGCAGACCCAGTACTTC.

The V call is TRBV6-6, the J call TRBJ2-3, with unresolved D. The CDR3 runs 12 residues. Trimming took off 6 bases at V and 3 bases at J, with 7 bases between the two ends. CDR1 is MNHNY and CDR2 is SVGAGI in the germline V gene (reference sequence). CDR3 nucleotides: TGTGCCAGCAGCCCGGTAACAGATACGCAGTATTTT. This encodes CASSPVTDTQYF.

This chain links TRBV27 with TRBJ2-7; D uncertain. CDR3 length: 16 amino acids. V was clipped by 5 bases and J by 1 base, with 18 bases between them. Germline assignment: CDR1 MNHEY and CDR2 SMNVEV (reference sequence). In nucleotides, the CDR3 is TGTGCCAGCAGTGGTCTATGGCCATCACTTTCCTACGAGCAGTACTTC. As protein: CASSGLWPSLSYEQYF.

The chain combines TRBV9 with TRBJ1-2; D is unresolved. Germline loops: CDR1 SGDLS, CDR2 YYNGEE. Trimming took off 0 bases at V and 7 bases at J, with 10 bases between the two ends. The CDR3 is 13 amino acids. CDR3 DNA sequence: TGTGCCAGCAGCGTAGGACGAAGAGGTGGCTACACCTTC. This encodes CASSVGRRGGYTF.

Only a few counts were recorded for this clonotype. The chain employs TRBV20-1 and TRBJ2-5; D is perhaps TRBD2 (5 bases). The length of the CDR3 is 15 residues. V was clipped by 0 bases and J by 0 bases, with 11 bases between them. In germline, CDR1 is DFQATT, CDR2 SNEGSKA (reference sequence). The CDR3 sequence: CSARDRTDYQETQYF. Here the CDR3 DNA reads TGCAGTGCTAGAGATAGGACGGACTACCAAGAGACCCAGTACTTC.

The chain combines TRBV2 with TRBJ2-5; D gene uncertain. Germline V gives CDR1 SNHLY, CDR2 FYNNEI. The CDR3 extends over 14 amino acids. V lost 1 base, J lost 4 bases, and 10 bases lay in between. CDR3 amino acids: CASSEGPSGETQYF. CDR3 coding DNA: TGTGCCAGCAGTGAAGGACCTAGTGGAGAGACCCAGTACTTC.

The chain is built from TRBV5-5 and TRBJ2-3; 7 bases agree with TRBD2. Germline-derived CDR1 and CDR2 are SGHKS and YYEKEE (reference sequence). V was pared by 7 bases and J by 0 bases, with 11 bases of the junction left unmatched. The CDR3 is 16 residues long. The CDR3 DNA sequence: TGTGCCAGCCGGGGGGTGGCGGGATGGAGCACAGATACGCAGTATTTT. It encodes CASRGVAGWSTDTQYF. The full variable domain, rest sourced from reference TRBV5-5 and TRBJ2-3, is DAGVTQSPTHLIKTRGQQVTLRCSPISGHKSVSWYQQVLGQGPQFIFQYYEKEERGRGNFPDRFSARQFPNYSSELNVNALLLGDSALYLCASRGVAGWSTDTQYFGPGTRLTVL.

The chain joins TRBV18 to TRBJ1-1; TRBD1 is a possible D gene (5 bases). Germline-derived CDR1 and CDR2 are KGHSH and LQKENI. The CDR3 loop spans 15 amino acids. Trimming stripped 1 base from V and 0 bases from J, with 9 bases between. CDR3: CASSPQGPMNTEAFF. The CDR3 DNA reads TGTGCCAGCTCACCACAGGGGCCCATGAACACTGAAGCTTTCTTT.

Points on this clonotype: Likely a read error: the CDR3 ends without its conserved phenylalanine or tryptophan. This chain joins TRBV7-2 and TRBJ1-1; TRBD1 agrees at 8 bases. The CDR3 covers 14 residues. Per the germline V gene, CDR1 is SGHTA and CDR2 is FQGNSA. V dropped 5 bases and J dropped 5; count of bases not matched to a gene: 7. The chain's CDR3 is CASSLQGVWTEAFC. The DNA for the CDR3 is TGTGCCAGCAGCCTACAGGGGGTTTGGACTGAAGCTTTCTGT.

In its sample, this clonotype was seen a few times. The chain joins TRBV5-1 to TRBJ2-1, with D hard to call. Trimming removed 6 bases from V and 6 bases from J, with 7 bases in between. Germline V gene data show CDR1 as SGHRS and CDR2 as YFSETQ. CDR3 length: 11 residues. This chain's CDR3 is CASTWANEQFF. The CDR3 coding sequence is TGCGCCAGCACCTGGGCCAATGAGCAGTTCTTC.

The CDR3 DNA is TGCAGTGCTAGACGGGGGGATGACATTCAGTACTTC. Protein product: CSARRGDDIQYF. This chain links TRBV20-1 with TRBJ2-4; 7 bases agree with TRBD2. CDR1 and CDR2 (germline): DFQATT, SNEGSKA (reference sequence). The CDR3 is made up of 12 amino acids. Trimming at V came to 2 bases and at J to 8 bases, leaving 3 bases not matched to a gene.

This clonotype occurred a few times. V is TRBV7-4 and J is TRBJ1-1; D is undetermined. V lost 2 bases, J lost 1 base, and 17 bases lay in between. The CDR3 length is 17 residues. Germline loops: CDR1 SGHVT, CDR2 SQSDAQ. The CDR3 is CASSLIIRGDENTEAFF. CDR3 DNA sequence: TGTGCCAGCAGCTTAATTATTAGAGGCGATGAGAACACTGAAGCTTTCTTT.

With respect to this clonotype: The junction differs from germline at one of its ends, possibly a read error. The rearrangement uses TRBV9 and TRBJ2-3; D possibly corresponds to TRBD1 (5 bases). CDR1 and CDR2 (germline): SGDLS, YYNGEE. The CDR3 loop spans 13 amino acids. DNA of the CDR3: TGTGCCAGCAGTGTAGGGGTAGGAGATACGCAGTATTTT. Its translation: CASSVGVGDTQYF. Together with reference TRBV9 and TRBJ2-3, the CDR3 gives the full variable domain: DSGVTQTPKHLITATGQRVTLRCSPRSGDLSVYWYQQSLDQGLQFLIQYYNGEERAKGNILERFSAQQFPDLHSELNLSSLELGDSALYFCASSVGVGDTQYFGPGTRLTVL.

The chain employs TRBV21-1 and TRBJ2-4. TRBV21-1 is described as a pseudogene. The CDR3 totals 15 residues. The chain's CDR3 is CASSLTRQAKNIQYF. DNA for the CDR3: TGTGCCAGCAGCCTGACGAGGCAAGCCAAAAACATTCAGTACTTC.

This clonotype was observed a few times. This chain uses TRBV29-1 with TRBJ1-1; D remains ambiguous. Germline CDR1 and CDR2: SQVTM and ANQGSEA. This CDR3 is 13 amino acids long. V was pared by 3 bases and J by 10 bases, with 18 bases between. The DNA of the CDR3 is TGCAGCGTTGACCGTCGACAATTAAGAGGAGCTTTCTTT. Translation gives CSVDRRQLRGAFF.

J is TRBJ1-1 and V is TRBV10-3; D gene unclear. V was clipped by 3 bases and J by 4 bases, with 12 bases between them. The CDR3 totals 14 residues. Germline V CDR1 and CDR2: ENHRY, SYGVKD. The CDR3 is CAISEVGLPTEAFF. CDR3 DNA sequence: TGTGCCATCAGTGAAGTGGGGTTACCCACTGAAGCTTTCTTT.

There are a few counts of this clonotype. The rearrangement links TRBV5-1 to TRBJ2-7; D is unresolved. Trimming pared 5 bases from V and 0 bases from J, leaving 9 bases between. Germline CDR1 is SGHRS and CDR2 is YFSETQ. The CDR3 runs 13 residues. Written as DNA, the CDR3 is TGCGCCAGCAGAGATTCTTACTCCTACGAGCAGTACTTC. Protein sequence: CASRDSYSYEQYF. Full variable domain (outside the CDR3, taken from reference TRBV5-1 and TRBJ2-7): KAGVTQTPRYLIKTRGQQVTLSCSPISGHRSVSWYQQTPGQGLQFLFEYFSETQRNKGNFPGRFSGRQFSNSRSEMNVSTLELGDSALYLCASRDSYSYEQYFGPGTRLTVT.